This T cell receptor beta chain was captured by sequencing in a study of T-cell memory formation after mild COVID-19. General observations from the study: Contracting CD4+ clones sat mainly in CM and EM; CD8+ in EMRA. Memory cells collected pre-infection included some clones that later responded, suggesting cross-reactive memory joined. Day 37-peaking second-wave clones had unconfirmed SARS-CoV-2 specificity.

Concerning this clonotype itself: Its specificity is not known.

TCRdb called the 5' RACE reads again in MiXCR, with one record for every CDR3 protein. The data show around 300,000 distinct CDR3 sequences, roughly 13% seen once. CDR1 SNHLY and CDR2 FYNNEI come from the germline V gene. This CDR3 is built from 15 residues. J was trimmed by 3 bases and V by 8 bases; bases with no gene match: 9. The J gene is TRBJ1-5, the V gene TRBV2; 8 bases are shared with TRBD1. Sequencing was done on a sample of PBMCs or a T cell subset sorted from them (not recorded which). The clonotype originates from a man between 18 and 35 years old who had mild COVID-19 (a few samples of this study predate the infection). Cell type and time point are not known. The CDR3 DNA sequence: TGTGCCAGCGGGGAGGGACAGGAAGACAATCAGCCCCAGCATTTT. Protein product: CASGEGQEDNQPQHF.